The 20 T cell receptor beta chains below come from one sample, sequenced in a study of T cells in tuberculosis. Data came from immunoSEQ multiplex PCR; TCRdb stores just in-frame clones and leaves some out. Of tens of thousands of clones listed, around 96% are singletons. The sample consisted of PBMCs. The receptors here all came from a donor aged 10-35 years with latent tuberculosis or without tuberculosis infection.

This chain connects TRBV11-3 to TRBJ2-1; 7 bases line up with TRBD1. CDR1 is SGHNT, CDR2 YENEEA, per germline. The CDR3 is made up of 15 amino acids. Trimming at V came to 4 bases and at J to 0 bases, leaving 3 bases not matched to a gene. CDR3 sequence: CASSYRGSSYNEQFF. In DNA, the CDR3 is TGTGCCAGCAGCTACAGGGGAAGCTCCTACAATGAGCAGTTCTTC.

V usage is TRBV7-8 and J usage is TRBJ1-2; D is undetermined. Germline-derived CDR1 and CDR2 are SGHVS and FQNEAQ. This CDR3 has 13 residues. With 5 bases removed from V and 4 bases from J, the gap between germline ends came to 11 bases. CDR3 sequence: CASSPHEGYGYTF. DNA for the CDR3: TGTGCCAGCAGCCCCCATGAGGGCTATGGCTACACCTTC.

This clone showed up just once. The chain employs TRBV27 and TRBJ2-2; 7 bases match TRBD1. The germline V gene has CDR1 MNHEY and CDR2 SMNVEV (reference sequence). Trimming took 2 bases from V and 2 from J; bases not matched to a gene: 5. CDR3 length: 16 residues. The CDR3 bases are TGTGCCAGCAGTTTAGCCGGGACAGTAAACACCGGGGAGCTGTTTTTT. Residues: CASSLAGTVNTGELFF.

The CDR3 region is CASARSADTQYF. The DNA for the CDR3 is TGCGCCAGCGCGCGGTCAGCAGATACGCAGTATTTT. The chain is built from TRBV10-2 and TRBJ2-3; D is ambiguous. This CDR3 has 12 amino acids. Germline CDR1 is WSHSY and CDR2 is SAAADI. V lost 8 bases, J lost 4 bases, and 10 bases lay in between.

Here the CDR3 DNA reads TGTGCCAGTAGTATCAGTAGCCGAAGAAACTATGGCTACACCTTC. Its translation: CASSISSRRNYGYTF. This chain connects TRBV19 to TRBJ1-2; D unresolved. CDR1 LNHDA and CDR2 SQIVND come from the germline V gene (reference sequence). This CDR3 is 15 amino acids long. Between the trimmed V and J ends, which lost 3 bases and 2 bases, there was a span of 13 bases.

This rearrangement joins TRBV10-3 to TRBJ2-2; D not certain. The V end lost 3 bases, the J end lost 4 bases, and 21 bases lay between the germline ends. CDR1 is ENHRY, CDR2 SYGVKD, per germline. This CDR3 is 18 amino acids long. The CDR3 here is CAISDRRPATSGTGELFF. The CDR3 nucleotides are TGTGCCATCAGTGATCGGCGACCGGCTACGTCGGGCACCGGGGAGCTGTTTTTT.

CDR3 residues: CATSSKTGSYEQYF. The CDR3 nucleotides are TGTGCCACCAGCAGCAAGACAGGCTCCTACGAGCAGTACTTC. V is TRBV15 and J is TRBJ2-7; weak D call: TRBD1 (6 bases). Trimming left V 3 bases short and J 0 bases short, with 9 bases between. The CDR3 length is 14 residues. Germline V gives CDR1 LNHNV, CDR2 YYDKDF (reference sequence). Full variable domain (rest looked up from reference TRBV15 and TRBJ2-7): DAMVIQNPRYQVTQFGKPVTLSCSQTLNHNVMYWYQQKSSQAPKLLFHYYDKDFNNEADTPDNFQSRRPNTSFCFLDIRSPGLGDTAMYLCATSSKTGSYEQYFGPGTRLTVT.

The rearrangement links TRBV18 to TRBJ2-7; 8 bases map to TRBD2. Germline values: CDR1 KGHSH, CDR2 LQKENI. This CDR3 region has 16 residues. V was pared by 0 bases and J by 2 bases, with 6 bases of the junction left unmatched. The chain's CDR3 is CASSPPGLAGAYEQYF. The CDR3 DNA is TGTGCCAGCTCACCACCGGGGCTAGCGGGCGCCTACGAGCAGTACTTC.

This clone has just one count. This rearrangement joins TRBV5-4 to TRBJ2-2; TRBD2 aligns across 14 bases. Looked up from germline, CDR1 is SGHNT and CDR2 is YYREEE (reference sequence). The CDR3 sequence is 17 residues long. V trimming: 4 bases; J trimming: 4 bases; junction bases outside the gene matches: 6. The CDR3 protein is CASSLPTSGRVTGELFF. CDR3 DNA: TGTGCCAGCAGCCTGCCGACTAGCGGGAGGGTCACCGGGGAGCTGTTTTTT.

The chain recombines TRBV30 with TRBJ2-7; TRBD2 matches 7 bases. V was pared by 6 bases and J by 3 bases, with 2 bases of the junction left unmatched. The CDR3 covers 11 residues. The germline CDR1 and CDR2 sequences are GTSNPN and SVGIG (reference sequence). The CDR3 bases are TGTGCCTGCGGGGGGAACTACGAGCAGTACTTC. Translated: CACGGNYEQYF.

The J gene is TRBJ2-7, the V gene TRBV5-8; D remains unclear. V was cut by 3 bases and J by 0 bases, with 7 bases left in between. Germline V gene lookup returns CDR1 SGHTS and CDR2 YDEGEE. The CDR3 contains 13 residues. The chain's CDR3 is CASSSRSSYEQYF. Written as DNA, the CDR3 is TGTGCCAGCAGCTCCAGGTCCTCCTACGAGCAGTACTTC.

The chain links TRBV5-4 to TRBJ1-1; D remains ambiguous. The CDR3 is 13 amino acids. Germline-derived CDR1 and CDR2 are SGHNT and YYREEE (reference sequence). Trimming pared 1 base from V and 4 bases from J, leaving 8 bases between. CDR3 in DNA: TGTGCCAGCAGCTTGTACCAGATCACTGAAGCTTTCTTT. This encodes CASSLYQITEAFF. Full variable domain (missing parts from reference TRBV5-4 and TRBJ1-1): ETGVTQSPTHLIKTRGQQVTLRCSSQSGHNTVSWYQQALGQGPQFIFQYYREEENGRGNFPPRFSGLQFPNYSSELNVNALELDDSALYLCASSLYQITEAFFGQGTRLTVV.

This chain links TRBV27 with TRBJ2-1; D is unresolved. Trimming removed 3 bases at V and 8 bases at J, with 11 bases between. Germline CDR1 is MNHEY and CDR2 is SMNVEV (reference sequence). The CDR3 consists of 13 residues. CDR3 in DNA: TGTGCCAGCAGTTTCTCCGTCGGGTATGAGCAGTTCTTC. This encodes CASSFSVGYEQFF.

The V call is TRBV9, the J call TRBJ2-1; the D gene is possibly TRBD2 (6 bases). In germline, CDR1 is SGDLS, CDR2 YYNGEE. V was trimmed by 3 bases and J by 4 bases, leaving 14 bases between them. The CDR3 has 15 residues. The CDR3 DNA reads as TGTGCCAGCAGCGGTACTAGCAGTTTTTACAATGAGCAGTTCTTC. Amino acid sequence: CASSGTSSFYNEQFF.

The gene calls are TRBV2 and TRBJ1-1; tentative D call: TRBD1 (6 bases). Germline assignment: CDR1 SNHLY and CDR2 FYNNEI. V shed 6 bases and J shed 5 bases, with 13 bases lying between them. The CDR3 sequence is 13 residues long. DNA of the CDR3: TGTGCCAGCAGGACGGGGGGGCGGACTGAAGCTTTCTTT. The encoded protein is CASRTGGRTEAFF.

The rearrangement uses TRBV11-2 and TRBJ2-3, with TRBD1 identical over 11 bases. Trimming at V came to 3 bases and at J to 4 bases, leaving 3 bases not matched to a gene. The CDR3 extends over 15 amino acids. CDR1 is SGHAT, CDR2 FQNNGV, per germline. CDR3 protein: CASSFGQGAADTQYF. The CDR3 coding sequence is TGTGCCAGCAGCTTCGGACAGGGGGCCGCAGATACGCAGTATTTT.

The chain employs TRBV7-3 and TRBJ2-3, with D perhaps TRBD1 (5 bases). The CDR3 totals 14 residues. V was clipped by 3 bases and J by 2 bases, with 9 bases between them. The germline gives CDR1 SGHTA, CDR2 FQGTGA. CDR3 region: CASSLAGITDTQYF. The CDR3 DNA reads TGTGCCAGCAGCTTGGCAGGGATCACAGATACGCAGTATTTT.

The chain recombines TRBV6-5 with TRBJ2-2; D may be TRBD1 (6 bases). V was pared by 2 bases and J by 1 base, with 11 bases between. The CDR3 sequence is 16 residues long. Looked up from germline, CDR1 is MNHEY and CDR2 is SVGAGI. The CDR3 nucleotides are TGTGCCAGCAGTTACGAGGGGGTGCGGAACACCGGGGAGCTGTTTTTT. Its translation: CASSYEGVRNTGELFF.

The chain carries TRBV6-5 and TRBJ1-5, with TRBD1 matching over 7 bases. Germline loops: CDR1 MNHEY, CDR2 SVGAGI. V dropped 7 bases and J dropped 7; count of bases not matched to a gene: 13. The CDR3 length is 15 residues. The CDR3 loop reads CASKLYPTGEQPQHF. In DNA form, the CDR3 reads TGTGCCAGCAAACTCTACCCCACAGGGGAACAGCCCCAGCATTTT.

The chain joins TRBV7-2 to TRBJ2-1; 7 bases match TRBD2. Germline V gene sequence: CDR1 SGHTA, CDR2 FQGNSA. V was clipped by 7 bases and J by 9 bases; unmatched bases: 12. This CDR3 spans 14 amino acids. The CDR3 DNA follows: TGTGCCAGCACTCGGCGAGGGAGGGCCAGTGAGCAGTTCTTC. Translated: CASTRRGRASEQFF.